This T cell receptor beta chain originates from a study of T cells in Graves' hyperthyroidism and ophthalmopathy (dated by TCRdb to between 2018 and 2021). With regard to the full study: Peripheral blood was collected at initial diagnosis, before any treatment. A discovery cohort of about 96 patients, roughly 40 with Graves' ophthalmopathy and approximately 60 with stable Graves' hyperthyroidism, was used to find distinguishing TCR V-J signatures. TCR Vbeta CDR3 sequencing of 120 to 150 peripheral blood samples (over 40 ophthalmopathy, 75 to 80 hyperthyroidism and roughly 17 progressor patients) is reported in the paper. After blood sampling, hyperthyroidism patients were treated with methimazole at a starting dose of 30 mg daily, and ophthalmopathy patients were treated with high-dose intravenous methylprednisolone. Whether ophthalmopathy could be predicted prospectively was tested in an independent validation cohort made up of under 20 hyperthyroidism patients plus 17 patients who later progressed to ophthalmopathy. Thyroid tissue and blood T-cell repertoires from six Graves' hyperthyroidism patients were also compared in the study. For training and testing, the 100 or so patients in the discovery cohort were randomly divided in a 7:3 ratio.

This clonotype came up a few times. Its target antigen remains unknown. Qualities for individual bases were not recorded, and no much larger clone is one base off. The TCR beta CDR3 regions were amplified from RNA transcripts. The first round of RT-PCR for the TCR CDR3 was performed with the HTBI primer set and the Qiagen OneStep RT-PCR kit. The libraries were constructed in a second round of multiplex PCR and then size-selected and purified. Libraries were sequenced paired-end with 100 bp reads on an Illumina HiSeq2000. In the paper's pipeline: SOAPnuke was used to process the raw data, throwing out any read that contained adapters or uncalled bases, had a mean Phred below 15, or lacked an exact constant-primer or identifier match. High-quality paired reads were merged using COPE v1.2.5, and each unique nucleotide sequence was defined as a clonotype. MiTCR v1.1 was used to align the clonotypes against IMGT TRBV, TRBD and TRBJ reference segments. The analysis included only V-J combinations with a frequency above 0.0001, which together covered around 99% of the repertoires. A TCS score was defined as the ratio between F50 (clonal expansion) and ExV (chaos), using BLOSUM62-based TCRdist between CDR3 peptides within each V-J. Welch's t-statistics and random forest reduced around 510 V-J features to 13, which were used in a naive Bayes classifier (R e1071). TCRdb reran the public reads through fastp at Q25 and MiXCR, keeping productive beta chains. Here each entry gathers all rows of one CDR3 protein and keeps the most common genes and DNA. TCRdb, not the authors, supplied the V and J calls. The sample records roughly 550,000 distinct CDR3 sequences, roughly a sixth of which are singletons. 29% of the sample is held by the ten biggest clonotypes.

In the ophthalmopathy patients, disease was moderately to severely active, with a Clinical Activity Score of 3 or more, a NOSPECS grade of 4 or more, and a duration of less than 3 months. The study excluded patients with uncontrolled infections, other autoimmune diseases, pregnancy or lactation. Diagnoses were established on the basis of clinical symptoms, serum thyroxine and TRAb, thyroid ultrasound, and orbital computed tomography. PBMCs were isolated from 8 to 10 ml of fresh peripheral blood by Ficoll-Paque density gradient centrifugation. Trizol reagent was used to extract total RNA, and RNA quality was then checked on an Agilent 2100 Bioanalyzer. From the cysteine through the phenylalanine, the CDR3 covers 15 amino acids. Only the CDR3 DNA is retained, 45 bases long and in frame from the first base. In the germline V gene, CDR1 corresponds to SGHDN and CDR2 to FVKESK. Clipping removes 4 bases from V and 5 bases from J, with 8 as the unmatched junction base count.

Beyond this particular receptor, the publication reports: Sample size was not statistically predetermined, and blinding of investigators to group allocation was not performed. Most expanded thyroid clonotypes (frequency above 0.001) were also detected in blood, a finding suggesting that blood repertoires may reflect thyroid immune responses. In validation, progression to ophthalmopathy was predicted by the model with approximately 67% sensitivity and 72.22% specificity, a median of 6.5 months before onset. A 13 V-J signature model separated ophthalmopathy from stable hyperthyroidism, with 87.88% sensitivity and approximately 81% specificity in cross-validation and 80%/75% in testing.

The material sequenced was blood. Recombination linked TRBV14 to TRBJ2-7; TRBD2 aligns with 10 central bases. This receptor was obtained from a woman in her thirties with Graves' ophthalmopathy. The CDR3 reads CASSRFGTSDHEQYF. The DNA sequence is TGTGCCAGCAGCCGCTTCGGGACTAGCGACCACGAGCAGTACTTC.